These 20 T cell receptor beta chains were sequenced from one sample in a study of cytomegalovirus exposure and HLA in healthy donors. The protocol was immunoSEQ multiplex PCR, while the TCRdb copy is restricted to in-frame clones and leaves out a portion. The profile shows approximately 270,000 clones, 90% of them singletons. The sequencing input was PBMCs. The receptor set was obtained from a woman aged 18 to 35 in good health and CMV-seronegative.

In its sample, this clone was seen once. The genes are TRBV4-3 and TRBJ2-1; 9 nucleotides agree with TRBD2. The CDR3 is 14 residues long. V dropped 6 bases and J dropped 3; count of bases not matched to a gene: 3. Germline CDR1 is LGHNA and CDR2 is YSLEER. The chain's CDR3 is CASRASGVYNEQFF. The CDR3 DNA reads TGCGCCAGCAGGGCTAGCGGGGTCTACAATGAGCAGTTCTTC.

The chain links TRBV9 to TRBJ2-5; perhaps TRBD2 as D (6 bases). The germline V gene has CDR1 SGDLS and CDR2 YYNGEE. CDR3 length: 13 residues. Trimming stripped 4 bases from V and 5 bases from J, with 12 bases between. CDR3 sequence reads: CASSLWGEETQYF. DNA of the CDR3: TGTGCCAGCAGCCTTTGGGGGGAGGAGACCCAGTACTTC. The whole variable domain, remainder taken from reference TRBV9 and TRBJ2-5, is DSGVTQTPKHLITATGQRVTLRCSPRSGDLSVYWYQQSLDQGLQFLIQYYNGEERAKGNILERFSAQQFPDLHSELNLSSLELGDSALYFCASSLWGEETQYFGPGTRLLVL.

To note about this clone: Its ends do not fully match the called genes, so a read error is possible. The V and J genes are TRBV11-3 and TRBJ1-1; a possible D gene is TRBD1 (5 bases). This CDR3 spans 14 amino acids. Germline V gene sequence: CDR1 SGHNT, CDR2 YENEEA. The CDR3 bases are TGTGCCAGCAGCCTAGACAGTTTGAACACTGAAGCTTTCTTT. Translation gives CASSLDSLNTEAFF.

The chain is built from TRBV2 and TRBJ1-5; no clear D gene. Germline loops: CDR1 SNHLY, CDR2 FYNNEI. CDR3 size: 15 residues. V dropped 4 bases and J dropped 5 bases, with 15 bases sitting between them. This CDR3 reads CASSGGGRYHQPQHF. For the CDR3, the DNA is TGTGCCAGCAGTGGAGGAGGCAGGTATCATCAGCCCCAGCATTTT.

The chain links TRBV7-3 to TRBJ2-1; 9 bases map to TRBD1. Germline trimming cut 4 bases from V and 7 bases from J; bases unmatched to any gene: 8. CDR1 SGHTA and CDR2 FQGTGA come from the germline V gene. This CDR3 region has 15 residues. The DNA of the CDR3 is TGTGCCAGCAGCTCCAACAGGGGGCAAGTTAATGAGCAGTTCTTC. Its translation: CASSSNRGQVNEQFF.

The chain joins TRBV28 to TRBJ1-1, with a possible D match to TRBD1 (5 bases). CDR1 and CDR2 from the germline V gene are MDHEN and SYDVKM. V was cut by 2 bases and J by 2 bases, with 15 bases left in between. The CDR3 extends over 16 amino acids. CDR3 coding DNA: TGTGCCAGCAGTTTACCCCAGTGGGGCGCAAACACTGAAGCTTTCTTT. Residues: CASSLPQWGANTEAFF.

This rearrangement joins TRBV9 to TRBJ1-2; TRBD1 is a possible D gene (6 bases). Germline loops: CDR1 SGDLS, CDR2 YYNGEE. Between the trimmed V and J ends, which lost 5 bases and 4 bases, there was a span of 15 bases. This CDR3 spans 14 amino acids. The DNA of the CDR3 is TGTGCCAGCAGTGACGGGGGGCCTGGCTATGGCTACACCTTC. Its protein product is CASSDGGPGYGYTF.

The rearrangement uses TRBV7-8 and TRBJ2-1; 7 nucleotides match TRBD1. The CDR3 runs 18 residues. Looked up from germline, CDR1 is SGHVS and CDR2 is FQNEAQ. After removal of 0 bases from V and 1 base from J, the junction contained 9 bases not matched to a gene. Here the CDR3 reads CASSLAPTGKGSYNEQFF. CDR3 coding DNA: TGTGCCAGCAGCTTAGCACCGACAGGGAAGGGGTCCTACAATGAGCAGTTCTTC.

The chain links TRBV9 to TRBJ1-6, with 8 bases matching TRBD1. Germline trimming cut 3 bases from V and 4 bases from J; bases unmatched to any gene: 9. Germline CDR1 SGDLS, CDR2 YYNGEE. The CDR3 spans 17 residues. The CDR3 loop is CASSDDNRGDYNSPLHF. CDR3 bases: TGTGCCAGCAGCGATGACAACAGGGGGGATTATAATTCACCCCTCCACTTT.

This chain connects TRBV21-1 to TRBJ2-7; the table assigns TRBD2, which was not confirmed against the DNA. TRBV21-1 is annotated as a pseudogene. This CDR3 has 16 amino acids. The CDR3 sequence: CASSKESGGAVYEQYV. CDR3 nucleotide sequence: TGTGCCAGCAGCAAAGAGAGCGGGGGGGCCGTCTACGAGCAGTACGTC.

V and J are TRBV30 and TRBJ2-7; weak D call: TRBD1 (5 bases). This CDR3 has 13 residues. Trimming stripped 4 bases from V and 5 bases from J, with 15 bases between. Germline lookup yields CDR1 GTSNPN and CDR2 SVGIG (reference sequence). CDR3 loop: CAWTDMTGDEQYF. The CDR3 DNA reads TGTGCCTGGACGGACATGACTGGGGACGAGCAGTACTTC.

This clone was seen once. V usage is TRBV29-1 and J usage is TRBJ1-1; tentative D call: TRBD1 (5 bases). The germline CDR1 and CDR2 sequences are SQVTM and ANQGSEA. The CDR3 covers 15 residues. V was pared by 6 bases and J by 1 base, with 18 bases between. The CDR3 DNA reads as TGCAGCGTGATGGGGGGACCGAATAAGAACACTGAAGCTTTCTTT. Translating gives CSVMGGPNKNTEAFF.

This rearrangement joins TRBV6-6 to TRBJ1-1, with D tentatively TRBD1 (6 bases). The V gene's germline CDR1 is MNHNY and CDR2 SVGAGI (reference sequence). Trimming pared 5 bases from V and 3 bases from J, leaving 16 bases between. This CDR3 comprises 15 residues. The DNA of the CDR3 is TGTGCCAGCAGTCCAGGACAGATCCACTACACTGAAGCTTTCTTT. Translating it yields CASSPGQIHYTEAFF.

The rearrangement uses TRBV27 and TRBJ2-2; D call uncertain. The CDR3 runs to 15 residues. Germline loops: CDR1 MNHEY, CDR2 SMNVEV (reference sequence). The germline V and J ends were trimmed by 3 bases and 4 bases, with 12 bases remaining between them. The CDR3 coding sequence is TGTGCCAGCAGTTTTCGGCAGGTCGGCACCGGGGAGCTGTTTTTT. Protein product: CASSFRQVGTGELFF.

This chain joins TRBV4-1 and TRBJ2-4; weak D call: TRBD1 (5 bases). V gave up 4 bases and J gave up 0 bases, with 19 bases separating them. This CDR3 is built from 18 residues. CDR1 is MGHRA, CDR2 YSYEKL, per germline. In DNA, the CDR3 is TGCGCCAGCAGCCTCGGGCAGGGTGGTTCCGTAGCCAAAAACATTCAGTACTTC. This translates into CASSLGQGGSVAKNIQYF.

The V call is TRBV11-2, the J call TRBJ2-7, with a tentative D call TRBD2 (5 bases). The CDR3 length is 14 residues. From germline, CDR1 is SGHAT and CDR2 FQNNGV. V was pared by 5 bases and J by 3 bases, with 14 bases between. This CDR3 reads CASSPFEGNYEQYV. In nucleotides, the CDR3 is TGTGCCAGCAGCCCATTCGAGGGCAACTACGAGCAGTACGTC.

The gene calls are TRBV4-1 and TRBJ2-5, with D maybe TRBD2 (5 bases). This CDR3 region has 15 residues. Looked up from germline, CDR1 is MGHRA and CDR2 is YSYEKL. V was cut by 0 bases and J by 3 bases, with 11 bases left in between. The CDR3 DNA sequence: TGCGCCAGCAGCCAAGATCTAGGGAGAGAAGAGACCCAGTACTTC. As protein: CASSQDLGREETQYF.

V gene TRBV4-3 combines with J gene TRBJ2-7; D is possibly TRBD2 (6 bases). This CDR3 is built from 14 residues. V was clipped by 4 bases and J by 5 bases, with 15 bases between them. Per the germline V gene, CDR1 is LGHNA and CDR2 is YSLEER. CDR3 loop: CASSRDIAGNEQYF. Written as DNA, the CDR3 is TGCGCCAGCAGCCGAGACATTGCGGGGAACGAGCAGTACTTC.

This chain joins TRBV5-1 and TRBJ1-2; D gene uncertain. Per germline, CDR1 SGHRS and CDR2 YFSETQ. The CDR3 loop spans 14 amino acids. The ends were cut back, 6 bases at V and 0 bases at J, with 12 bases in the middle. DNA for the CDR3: TGCGCCAGCACGAACACAAGTTCTAACTATGGCTACACCTTC. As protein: CASTNTSSNYGYTF.

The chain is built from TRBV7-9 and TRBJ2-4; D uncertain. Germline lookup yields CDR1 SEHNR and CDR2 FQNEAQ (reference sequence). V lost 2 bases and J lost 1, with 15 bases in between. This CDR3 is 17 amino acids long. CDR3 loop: CASSLSFGPSAKNIQYF. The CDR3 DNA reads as TGTGCCAGCAGCTTAAGTTTCGGTCCTAGTGCCAAAAACATTCAGTACTTC.